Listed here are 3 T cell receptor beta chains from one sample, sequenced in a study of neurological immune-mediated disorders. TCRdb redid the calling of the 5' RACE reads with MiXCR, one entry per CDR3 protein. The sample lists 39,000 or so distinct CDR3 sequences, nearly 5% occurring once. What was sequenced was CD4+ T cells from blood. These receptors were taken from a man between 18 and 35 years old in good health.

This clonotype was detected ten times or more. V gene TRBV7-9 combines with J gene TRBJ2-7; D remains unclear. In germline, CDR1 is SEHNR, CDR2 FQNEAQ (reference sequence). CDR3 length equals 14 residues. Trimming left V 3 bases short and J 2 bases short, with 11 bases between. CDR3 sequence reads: CASSFGFEPYEQYF. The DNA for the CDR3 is TGTGCCAGCAGCTTCGGTTTCGAACCCTACGAGCAGTACTTC. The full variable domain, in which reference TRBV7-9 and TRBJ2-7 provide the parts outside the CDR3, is DTGVSQNPRHKITKRGQNVTFRCDPISEHNRLYWYRQTLGQGPEFLTYFQNEAQLEKSRLLSDRFSAERPKGSFSTLEIQRTEQGDSAMYLCASSFGFEPYEQYFGPGTRLTVT.

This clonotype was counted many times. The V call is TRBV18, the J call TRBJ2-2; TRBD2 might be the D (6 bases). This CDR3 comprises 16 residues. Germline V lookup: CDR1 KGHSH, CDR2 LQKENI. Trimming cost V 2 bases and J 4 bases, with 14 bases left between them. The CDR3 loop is CASSPRGLTTTGELFF. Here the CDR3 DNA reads TGTGCCAGCTCACCAAGGGGACTCACGACCACCGGGGAGCTGTTTTTT. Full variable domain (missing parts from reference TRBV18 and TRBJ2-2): NAGVMQNPRHLVRRRGQEARLRCSPMKGHSHVYWYRQLPEEGLKFMVYLQKENIIDESGMPKERFSAEFPKEGPSILRIQQVVRGDSAAYFCASSPRGLTTTGELFFGEGSRLTVL.

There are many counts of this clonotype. The CDR3 nucleotides read TGTGCCAGCAAAGGGGGTGCGAACACCGGGGAGCTGTTTTTT. Translation: CASKGGANTGELFF. The genes are TRBV2 and TRBJ2-2, with D perhaps TRBD1 (6 bases). This CDR3 comprises 14 residues. Germline values: CDR1 SNHLY, CDR2 FYNNEI. The V end was cut by 7 bases, the J end by 0 bases, with 9 bases between.